A single sample gave rise to the 8 T cell receptor beta chains below, sequenced in a study of T cell repertoires in ileal Crohn's disease. The protocol was immunoSEQ multiplex PCR, while the TCRdb copy is restricted to in-frame clones and leaves out a portion. The sample lists roughly 6,600 clones, approximately 83% seen once, with over 9% in the top ten. The time point: inflamed ileum from the surgical specimen. Sequencing was performed on ileal tissue. Receptors originate from an adult with Crohn's disease.

CDR3 protein: CASSPRTAPGAFF. The DNA for the CDR3 is TGTGCCAGCAGTCCACGGACTGCACCAGGGGCTTTCTTT. The V call is TRBV27, the J call TRBJ1-1, with D perhaps matching TRBD1 (5 bases). The CDR3 loop spans 13 amino acids. Germline assignment: CDR1 MNHEY and CDR2 SMNVEV (reference sequence). Trimming took off 5 bases at V and 11 bases at J, with 18 bases between the two ends.

This sequence joins TRBV9 and TRBJ2-1; no clear D. Germline V gene sequence: CDR1 SGDLS, CDR2 YYNGEE. V was cut by 0 bases and J by 9 bases, with 10 bases left in between. CDR3 size: 13 residues. The DNA of the CDR3 is TGTGCCAGCAGCGTAGATAGTAAGGCTGAGCAGTTCTTC. It is translated as CASSVDSKAEQFF.

J is TRBJ1-6 and V is TRBV7-9; no definite D call. CDR3 length: 15 amino acids. Germline V gives CDR1 SEHNR, CDR2 FQNEAQ (reference sequence). V lost 1 base to trimming and J lost 6 bases, with 10 bases between them. As DNA, the CDR3 is TGTGCCAGCAGCTTAGAGTGGGGTGGTAATTCACCCCTCCACTTT. Protein sequence: CASSLEWGGNSPLHF.

In this sample, this clone turned up a few times. V is TRBV5-1 and J is TRBJ1-1; D uncertain. Germline V gene data show CDR1 as SGHRS and CDR2 as YFSETQ. Trimming removed 5 bases at V and 1 base at J, with 9 bases between. The CDR3 contains 13 residues. CDR3 in amino acids: CASRVRENTEAFF. The DNA for the CDR3 is TGCGCCAGCAGAGTTCGGGAGAACACTGAAGCTTTCTTT. Based on the CDR3 plus reference TRBV5-1 and TRBJ1-1, the full variable domain is KAGVTQTPRYLIKTRGQQVTLSCSPISGHRSVSWYQQTPGQGLQFLFEYFSETQRNKGNFPGRFSGRQFSNSRSEMNVSTLELGDSALYLCASRVRENTEAFFGQGTRLTVV.

The CDR3 spells CASSFQRRFTDTQYF. The CDR3 DNA is TGTGCCAGCAGCTTCCAGCGACGGTTCACAGATACGCAGTATTTT. The chain is built from TRBV11-1 and TRBJ2-3; D is unclear. Trimming removed 3 bases from V and 2 bases from J, with 12 bases in between. Germline CDR1 reads SGHAT; CDR2 reads FQDESV (reference sequence). The CDR3 is 15 residues long.

This clone occurred a few times. The genes are TRBV10-1 and TRBJ1-5, with D uncertain. Germline CDR1 and CDR2: WNHNN and SYGVQD (reference sequence). The CDR3 covers 15 residues. V lost 0 bases to trimming and J lost 6 bases, with 12 bases between them. CDR3 DNA: TGCGCCAGCAGTGAGTCGAGTTGGGGTTCTCAGCCCCAGCATTTT. Protein product: CASSESSWGSQPQHF.

V and J are TRBV5-4 and TRBJ1-1; D is unclear. CDR3 length equals 14 residues. Germline V gene sequence: CDR1 SGHNT, CDR2 YYREEE (reference sequence). The germline V and J ends were trimmed by 2 bases and 4 bases, with 12 bases remaining between them. The CDR3 here is CASSLPQRSTEAFF. DNA of the CDR3: TGTGCCAGCAGCTTACCACAGAGGAGCACTGAAGCTTTCTTT.

The chain combines TRBV11-3 with TRBJ2-1, with 9 bases that match TRBD2. CDR1 is SGHNT, CDR2 YENEEA, per germline. Losses at the gene ends were 4 bases for V and 7 bases for J; bases not matched to a gene: 8. The CDR3 spans 15 residues. The CDR3 bases are TGTGCCAGCAGCTCGACTAGCGGAGCCAAGAATGAGCAGTTCTTC. This sequence encodes CASSSTSGAKNEQFF.